Presented here are 17 T cell receptor beta chains from one specimen sequenced in a study of T cell clonality in common variable immunodeficiency. Sequenced by immunoSEQ multiplex PCR; TCRdb stores in-frame clones only, minus some. This sample carries roughly 79,000 clones, none of them present only once. Specimen: peripheral blood mononuclear cells. These receptors were collected from a person between 18 and 70 years old in good health.

Ten or more counts support this clone. The CDR3 end lies 3 residues beyond the end of the read and is filled in from the germline J gene. The V gene is TRBV7-3, the J gene TRBJ2-1; 13 bases match TRBD2. V lost 4 bases, J lost 7 bases, and 13 bases stayed unmatched. Per germline, CDR1 SGHTA and CDR2 FQGTGA. There are 18 residues in the CDR3. The CDR3 bases that were read are TGTGCCAGCAGCTCCGGGACTAGCGGGAAACGAGGCCTTAATGAG. This gives the protein CASSSGTSGKRGLNE. The whole CDR3 is CASSSGTSGKRGLNEQFF.

This clone was picked up many times. The read stops 3 residues short of the end of the CDR3; the missing end is completed from the germline J gene. The genes are TRBV5-1 and TRBJ2-7, with D maybe TRBD1 (5 bases). CDR1 SGHRS and CDR2 YFSETQ come from the germline V gene. This CDR3 has 16 amino acids. V shed 0 bases and J shed 2 bases, with 15 bases lying between them. CDR3 loop: CASSLETGGTTYEQYF. CDR3 bases read: TGCGCCAGCAGCTTGGAAACAGGTGGTACCACCTACGAG.

This clone came up many times. CDR3 in amino acids: CASSVGQGAGANGYTF. The CDR3 DNA, read in part, is TGTGCCAGCAGCGTAGGACAGGGGGCTGGGGCGAATGGC. The V gene is TRBV9, the J gene TRBJ1-2, with TRBD1 identical over 10 bases. The CDR3 end falls 3 residues outside the read, so it is completed with the germline J gene. V shed 0 bases, J shed 6 bases, and the junction held 8 bases outside the gene matches. This CDR3 comprises 16 residues. CDR1 is SGDLS and CDR2 is YYNGEE in the germline V gene.

This clone was seen ten or more times. One end of the junction fails to match germline, which may point to a read error. The read is 3 residues too short to cover the CDR3 end, so that end is filled in from the germline J gene. The chain uses TRBV4-2 and TRBJ2-5; tentatively, D is TRBD1 (6 bases). Germline V lookup: CDR1 LGHNA, CDR2 YNFKEQ. This CDR3 has 15 residues. The part of the CDR3 DNA that was read is TGCGCCAGCAGCCAAGATACTGGACAGTTGGAGACC. Residues: CASSQDTGQLET. The whole CDR3 region reads CASSQDTGQLETQYF.

This clone was seen at least ten times. The sequence runs out 3 residues before the end of the CDR3; the remainder is reconstructed from the germline J gene. The chain links TRBV6-2 or TRBV6-3 to TRBJ2-7; the D is unclear. The length of the CDR3 is 12 residues. Trimming removed 6 bases at V and 1 base at J, with 7 bases between. Germline values: CDR1 MNHEY, CDR2 SVGEGT. This CDR3 reads CASRTGSYEQYF. The DNA read from the CDR3 is TGTGCCAGCAGGACCGGGTCCTACGAG.

This clone was detected many times. The CDR3 bases that were read are TGTGCCAGCAGCTTGGAGGGGCGGGGCTCTAACTATGGC. This codes for CASSLEGRGSNYG. The whole CDR3 sequence is CASSLEGRGSNYGYTF. The chain is built from TRBV5-4 and TRBJ1-2, with TRBD1 as a possible D gene (5 bases). The CDR3 goes on 3 residues after the read ends, and that part is filled in from the germline J gene. V was shortened by 0 bases and J by 0 bases, with 12 bases between the two germline ends. The CDR3 spans 16 residues. From germline, CDR1 is SGHNT and CDR2 YYREEE (reference sequence).

Ten or more counts support this clone. The CDR3 is CASGLVLNTGELFF. Incomplete CDR3 DNA: TGTGCTAGTGGTTTGGTACTAAACACCGGGGAG. V gene TRBV12-5 combines with J gene TRBJ2-2, with D unclear. The read falls 3 residues short of the CDR3 end, and the missing part is taken from the germline J gene. Between the trimmed V and J ends, which lost 0 bases and 2 bases, there was a span of 4 bases. Looked up from germline, CDR1 is LGHNT and CDR2 is FRNRAP. This CDR3 has 14 amino acids.

This clone has a count of ten or more. The part of the CDR3 DNA that was read is TGTGCCAGCAGCCGGGACAGTCGGTTCGCGGAAAAA. Its translation: CASSRDSRFAEK. The entire CDR3 protein reads CASSRDSRFAEKLFF. V gene TRBV6-2 or TRBV6-3 combines with J gene TRBJ1-4; 7 bases are a match to TRBD1. The read ends 3 residues before the CDR3 terminus; that terminus is restored from the germline J gene. Trimming cost V 6 bases and J 8 bases; bases outside gene matches: 12. The CDR3 is 15 residues long. Germline CDR1 and CDR2: MNHEY and SVGEGT.

A word on this clone: The sequence runs out 3 residues before the end of the CDR3; the remainder is reconstructed from the germline J gene. This chain uses TRBV20-1 with TRBJ2-1; 11 nucleotides agree with TRBD2. CDR1 is DFQATT, CDR2 SNEGSKA, per germline (reference sequence). The CDR3 length is 15 residues. V trimming: 6 bases; J trimming: 5 bases; junction bases outside the gene matches: 9. CDR3 DNA, as far as it was read: TGCAGTGCCTTAGCGGGAGGGCCAGAAAACAATGAG. It encodes CSALAGGPENNE. The complete CDR3 sequence is CSALAGGPENNEQFF.

This clone was recorded many times. The read stops 3 residues short of the end of the CDR3; the missing end is completed from the germline J gene. The chain has TRBV19 and TRBJ1-3, with 7 bases fitting TRBD1. The V segment lost 3 bases and the J segment 0 bases; nucleotides outside the gene matches: 8. This CDR3 region has 17 residues. CDR1 and CDR2 (germline): LNHDA, SQIVND (reference sequence). The sequenced CDR3 bases are TGTGCCAGTAGTATTTCCACCGGGACAGTCTCTGGAAACACC. This codes for CASSISTGTVSGNT. The entire CDR3 is CASSISTGTVSGNTIYF.

This clone was counted many times. Coverage ceases 3 residues before the CDR3 finishes, and the germline J gene fills in the end. The chain couples TRBV10-3 to TRBJ2-3; 11 positions match TRBD2. The CDR3 covers 15 residues. From germline, CDR1 is ENHRY and CDR2 SYGVKD. The V segment lost 3 bases and the J segment 4 bases; nucleotides outside the gene matches: 3. The CDR3 region is CAISELAGVSDTQYF. The sequenced CDR3 bases are TGTGCCATCAGTGAACTAGCGGGAGTTTCAGATACG.

This clone was observed at least ten times. The part of the CDR3 DNA that was read is TGTGCCAGCCTCAGGCGGGCGCCTCCCTACGAG. Translation: CASLRRAPPYE. Given in full, the CDR3 is CASLRRAPPYEQYF. V and J are TRBV6-2 or TRBV6-3 and TRBJ2-7; a possible D gene is TRBD2 (5 bases). The read comes to an end 3 residues before the CDR3 does, leaving the germline J gene to fill in the end. Between the trimmed V and J ends, which lost 8 bases and 2 bases, there was a span of 16 bases. In germline, CDR1 is MNHEY, CDR2 SVGEGT. The CDR3 consists of 14 residues.

This clone was detected many times. Read data end 3 residues before the CDR3 end; the end is taken from the germline J gene. The chain has TRBV30 and TRBJ1-2, with 8 bases identical to TRBD1. Trimming took 0 bases from V and 6 from J; bases not matched to a gene: 12. Per the germline V gene, CDR1 is GTSNPN and CDR2 is SVGIG (reference sequence). The CDR3 is 16 residues long. The part of the CDR3 DNA that was read is TGTGCCTGGAGTGTAACCGGCAGGGGGCGTTGGGATGGC. Translation: CAWSVTGRGRWDG. The whole CDR3 protein is CAWSVTGRGRWDGYTF. The full variable domain, in which reference TRBV30 and TRBJ1-2 provide the parts outside the CDR3, is SQTIHQWPATLVQPVGSPLSLECTVEGTSNPNLYWYRQAAGRGLQLLFYSVGIGQISSEVPQNLSASRPQDRQFILSSKKLLLSDSGFYLCAWSVTGRGRWDGYTFGSGTRLTVV.

This clone appeared many times. The read terminates 3 residues ahead of where the CDR3 ends, so the germline J gene completes it. The V gene is TRBV30, the J gene TRBJ2-2; 10 bases align to TRBD1. From germline, CDR1 is GTSNPN and CDR2 SVGIG (reference sequence). The CDR3 sequence is 15 residues long. With 3 bases clipped from V and 4 bases from J, the junction kept 5 bases outside the gene matches. The part of the CDR3 DNA that was read is TGTGCCTGGAGCGGGGACAGGGGTGGCACCGGGGAG. Its translation is CAWSGDRGGTGE. The whole CDR3 protein reads CAWSGDRGGTGELFF.

In this sample, this clone turned up many times. The read finishes 3 residues shy of the CDR3 end, and the germline J gene is used to complete it. The gene calls are TRBV5-1 and TRBJ2-2; 8 bases line up with TRBD1. The CDR3 is 13 residues long. Trimming at V came to 7 bases and at J to 4 bases, leaving 3 bases not matched to a gene. Germline assignment: CDR1 SGHRS and CDR2 YFSETQ. The CDR3: CASETGGTGELFF. The CDR3 DNA, read in part, is TGCGCCAGCGAAACAGGGGGCACCGGGGAG. Full variable domain (outside the CDR3, taken from reference TRBV5-1 and TRBJ2-2): KAGVTQTPRYLIKTRGQQVTLSCSPISGHRSVSWYQQTPGQGLQFLFEYFSETQRNKGNFPGRFSGRQFSNSRSEMNVSTLELGDSALYLCASETGGTGELFFGEGSRLTVL.

This clone was recorded at least ten times. From the germline J gene comes the end of the CDR3, since the read stops 3 residues before it. V gene TRBV12-5 combines with J gene TRBJ1-1; a possible D gene is TRBD1 (6 bases). This CDR3 contains 17 residues. Germline V lookup: CDR1 LGHNT, CDR2 FRNRAP. The ends were cut back, 2 bases at V and 1 base at J, with 17 bases in the middle. CDR3 DNA, as far as it was read: TGTGCTAGTGGTTTGATACTCACCGGGACACCGAACACTGAA. This codes for CASGLILTGTPNTE. The whole CDR3 reads CASGLILTGTPNTEAFF.

This clone was recorded many times. Coverage ceases 3 residues before the CDR3 finishes, and the germline J gene fills in the end. The chain has TRBV19 and TRBJ2-5; 8 bases agree with TRBD2. Germline CDR1 and CDR2: LNHDA and SQIVND (reference sequence). This CDR3 comprises 15 residues. The J segment lost 4 bases and the V segment lost 10 bases, leaving 14 bases of the junction unmatched. CDR3 DNA, as far as it was read: TGTGCCATAATAAACGGGAGGGCTGCGGGAGAGACC. Protein product: CAIINGRAAGET. The whole CDR3 protein reads CAIINGRAAGETQYF. Complete variable domain (other parts from reference TRBV19 and TRBJ2-5): DGGITQSPKYLFRKEGQNVTLSCEQNLNHDAMYWYRQDPGQGLRLIYYSQIVNDFQKGDIAEGYSVSREKKESFPLTVTSAQKNPTAFYLCAIINGRAAGETQYFGPGTRLLVL.